This T cell receptor (beta chain) was documented in a study of regulatory T cells in long-lasting Graves disease. The time point here: newly diagnosed GD, antithyroid drugs for less than 3 months. PBMCs were the source of the RNA used for TCR sequencing. The guidelines of the American Thyroid Association were the basis for diagnosing Graves' disease. Relying on iRepertoire HTBI primers and Arm-PCR of CDR3 regions, the team built TCR beta libraries. In TCRdb, the multiplex PCR reads were re-called with MiXCR into one record per CDR3 protein. This table holds hundreds of thousands of distinct CDR3 sequences, about 17% found once. After removal of 4 bases from V and 5 bases from J, the junction contained 15 bases not matched to a gene. The CDR3 totals 17 residues. Germline V lookup: CDR1 MNHEY, CDR2 SMNVEV (reference sequence). This clonotype was observed a few times. Another study also made use of these data, one on T cells in Graves' hyperthyroidism and ophthalmopathy. As that report states: A first-round RT-PCR of the TCR CDR3 used the HTBI primer set. For ophthalmopathy, model prediction preceded onset by a median roughly 5.9 months.

The chain couples TRBV27 to TRBJ2-7; 9 nucleotides line up with TRBD1. This sample comprised peripheral blood mononuclear cells (PBMCs), obtained at new diagnosis, from a patient treated with antithyroid drugs. The TCR was taken from a woman in her thirties with Graves disease. CDR3 DNA sequence: TGTGCCAGCAGTTCCCCCGTGTGGACAGGGGTATTAAACGAGCAGTACTTC. It yields the protein CASSSPVWTGVLNEQYF.